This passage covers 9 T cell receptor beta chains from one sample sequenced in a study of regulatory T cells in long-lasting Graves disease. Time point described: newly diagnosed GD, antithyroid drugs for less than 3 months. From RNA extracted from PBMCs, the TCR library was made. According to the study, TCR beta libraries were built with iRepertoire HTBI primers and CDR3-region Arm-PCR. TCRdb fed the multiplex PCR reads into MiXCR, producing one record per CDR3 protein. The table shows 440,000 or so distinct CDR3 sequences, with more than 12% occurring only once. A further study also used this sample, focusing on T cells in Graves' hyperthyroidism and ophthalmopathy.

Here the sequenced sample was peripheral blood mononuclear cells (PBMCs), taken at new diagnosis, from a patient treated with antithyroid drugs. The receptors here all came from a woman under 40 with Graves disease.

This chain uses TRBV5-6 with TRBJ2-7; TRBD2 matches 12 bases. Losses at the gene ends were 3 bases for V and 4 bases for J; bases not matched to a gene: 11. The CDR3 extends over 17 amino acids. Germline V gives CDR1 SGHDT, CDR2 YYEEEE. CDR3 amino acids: CASSSLLPSGRAYEQYF. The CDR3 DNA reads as TGTGCCAGCAGCTCCCTACTACCTAGCGGGAGGGCATACGAGCAGTACTTC.

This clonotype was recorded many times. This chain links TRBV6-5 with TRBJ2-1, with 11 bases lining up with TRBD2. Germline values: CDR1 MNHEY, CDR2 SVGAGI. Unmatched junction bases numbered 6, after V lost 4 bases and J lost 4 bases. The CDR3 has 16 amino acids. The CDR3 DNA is TGTGCCAGCAGTTCCTCCGGGACTAGCGGTTACAATGAGCAGTTCTTC. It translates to CASSSSGTSGYNEQFF.

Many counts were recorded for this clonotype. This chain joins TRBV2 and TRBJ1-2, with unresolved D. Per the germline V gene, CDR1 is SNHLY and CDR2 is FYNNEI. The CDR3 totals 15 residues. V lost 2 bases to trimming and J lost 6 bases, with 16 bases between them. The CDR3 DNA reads TGTGCCAGCAGTGAACAATTTCGGGTAGTGGATGGCTACACCTTC. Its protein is CASSEQFRVVDGYTF.

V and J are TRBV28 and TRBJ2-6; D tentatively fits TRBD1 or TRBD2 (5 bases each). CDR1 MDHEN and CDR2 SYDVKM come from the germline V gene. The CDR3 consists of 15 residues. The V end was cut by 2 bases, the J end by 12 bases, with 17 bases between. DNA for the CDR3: TGTGCCAGCAGTTTACACGGGGCCGCCCGAGGCGTCCTGACTTTC. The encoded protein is CASSLHGAARGVLTF.

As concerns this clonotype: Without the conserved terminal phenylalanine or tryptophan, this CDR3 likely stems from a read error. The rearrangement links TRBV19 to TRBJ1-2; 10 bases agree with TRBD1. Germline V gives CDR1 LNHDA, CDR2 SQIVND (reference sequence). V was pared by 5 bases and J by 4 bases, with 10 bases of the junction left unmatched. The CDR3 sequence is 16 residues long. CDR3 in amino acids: CASSPGTGEAGYGYTS. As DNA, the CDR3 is TGTGCCAGTAGTCCCGGGACAGGGGAGGCTGGCTATGGCTACACCTCC.

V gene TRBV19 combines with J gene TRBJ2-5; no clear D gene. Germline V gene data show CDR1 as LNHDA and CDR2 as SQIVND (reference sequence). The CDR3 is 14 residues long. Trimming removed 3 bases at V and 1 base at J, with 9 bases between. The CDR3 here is CASSMASPQETQYF. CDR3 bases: TGTGCCAGTAGTATGGCCTCCCCCCAAGAGACCCAGTACTTC.

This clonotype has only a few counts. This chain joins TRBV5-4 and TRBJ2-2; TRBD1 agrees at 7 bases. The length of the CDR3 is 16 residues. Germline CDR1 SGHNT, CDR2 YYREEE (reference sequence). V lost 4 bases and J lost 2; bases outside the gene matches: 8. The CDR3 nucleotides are TGTGCCAGCAGCGCACCGGGACAGTTCAACACCGGGGAGCTGTTTTTT. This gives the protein CASSAPGQFNTGELFF.

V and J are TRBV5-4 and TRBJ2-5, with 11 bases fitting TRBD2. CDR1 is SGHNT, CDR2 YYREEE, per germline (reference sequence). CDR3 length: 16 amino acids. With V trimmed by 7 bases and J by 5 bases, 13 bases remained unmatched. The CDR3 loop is CASGVAGGPGLETQYF. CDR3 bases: TGTGCCAGCGGTGTAGCGGGAGGGCCCGGCTTGGAGACCCAGTACTTC. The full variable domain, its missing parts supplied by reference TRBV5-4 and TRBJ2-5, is ETGVTQSPTHLIKTRGQQVTLRCSSQSGHNTVSWYQQALGQGPQFIFQYYREEENGRGNFPPRFSGLQFPNYSSELNVNALELDDSALYLCASGVAGGPGLETQYFGPGTRLLVL.

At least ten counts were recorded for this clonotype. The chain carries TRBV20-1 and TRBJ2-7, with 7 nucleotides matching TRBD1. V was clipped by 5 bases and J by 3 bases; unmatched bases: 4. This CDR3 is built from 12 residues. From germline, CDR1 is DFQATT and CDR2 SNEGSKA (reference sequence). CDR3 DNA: TGCAGTGCTTCGGGACAGCTCTACGAGCAGTACTTC. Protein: CSASGQLYEQYF.